This TCR beta chain derives from a study of OX40 agonist ivuxolimab in advanced cancers. Study-level points and caveats: Partial responders receiving 0.1-3.0 mg/kg showed among the lowest clonal expansion.

For this clone: What it recognizes is unknown. The same CDR3 arises from other DNA sequences in this sample as well.

The CDR3 is 13 amino acids. Per germline, CDR1 LNHDA and CDR2 SQIVND (reference sequence). V lost 1 base and J 0 bases, leaving 3 bases between the germline ends. Any history of autoimmune disease or systemic immunosuppression disqualified patients. Peripheral blood came from all dose cohorts at three timepoints. Using immunoSEQ multiplex PCR, the repertoire was profiled, and TCRdb retains in-frame clones only, with some absent. In the table there are 20,000 to 25,000 clones, 81% of which are singletons. The gene calls are TRBV19 and TRBJ1-1; no definite D call. This specimen consisted of CD4+ or CD8+ T cells sorted from blood, obtained in a trial of the OX40 agonist ivuxolimab. This clonotype was obtained from an adult with an advanced solid tumor such as melanoma, head and neck, liver or kidney cancer. CDR3 coding DNA: TGTGCCAGTAGTATAGCCCTGAACACTGAAGCTTTCTTT. Amino acids: CASSIALNTEAFF. Full variable domain (remainder filled in from reference TRBV19 and TRBJ1-1): DGGITQSPKYLFRKEGQNVTLSCEQNLNHDAMYWYRQDPGQGLRLIYYSQIVNDFQKGDIAEGYSVSREKKESFPLTVTSAQKNPTAFYLCASSIALNTEAFFGQGTRLTVV.